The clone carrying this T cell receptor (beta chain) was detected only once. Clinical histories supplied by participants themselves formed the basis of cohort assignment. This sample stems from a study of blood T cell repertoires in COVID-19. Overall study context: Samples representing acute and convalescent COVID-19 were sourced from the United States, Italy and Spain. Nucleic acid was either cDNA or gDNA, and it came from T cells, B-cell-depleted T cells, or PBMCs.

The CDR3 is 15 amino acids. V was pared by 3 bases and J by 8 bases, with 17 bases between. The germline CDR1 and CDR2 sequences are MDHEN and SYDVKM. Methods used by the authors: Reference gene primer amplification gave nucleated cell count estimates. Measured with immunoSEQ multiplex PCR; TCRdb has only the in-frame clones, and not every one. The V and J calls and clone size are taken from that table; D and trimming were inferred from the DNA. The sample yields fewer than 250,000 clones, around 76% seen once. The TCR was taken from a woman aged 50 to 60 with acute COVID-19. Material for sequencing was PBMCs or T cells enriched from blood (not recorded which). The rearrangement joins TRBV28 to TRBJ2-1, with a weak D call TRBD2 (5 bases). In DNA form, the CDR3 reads TGTGCCAGCAGTTTGAGGGCAGACATTAACGATGAGCAGTTCTTC. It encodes CASSLRADINDEQFF.